This T cell receptor beta chain was recorded in a study of T cells in women clearing cervical HPV infection. Across the study: No precancer developed; the control's incident HPV16 infection cleared within 12 months.

General observations from the study: Repertoire richness, not evenness, was significantly elevated in CIN3+ cases versus controls.

Trimming removed 4 bases from V and 5 bases from J; junction bases left unmatched: 5. CDR1 and CDR2 (germline): GTSNPN, SVGIG (reference sequence). This CDR3 is 13 amino acids long. Here immunoSEQ multiplex PCR was the method, and the copy in TCRdb shows in-frame clones only, minus some. The sample has some 30,000 clones. As to this clone: What it binds is unknown. The read terminates 3 residues before the CDR3 end, so the remaining end is supplied by the germline J gene.

The sequenced sample was blood buffy coat. The sequence came from a woman between 18 and 69 years old with a cervical HPV16 infection that either progressed to CIN3+ or cleared (not recorded which). The chain joins TRBV30 to TRBJ1-1; 9 nucleotides agree with TRBD1. The CDR3 reads CAWKDRGGTEAFF. CDR3 DNA, as far as it was read: TGTGCCTGGAAGGACAGGGGTGGGACTGAA.